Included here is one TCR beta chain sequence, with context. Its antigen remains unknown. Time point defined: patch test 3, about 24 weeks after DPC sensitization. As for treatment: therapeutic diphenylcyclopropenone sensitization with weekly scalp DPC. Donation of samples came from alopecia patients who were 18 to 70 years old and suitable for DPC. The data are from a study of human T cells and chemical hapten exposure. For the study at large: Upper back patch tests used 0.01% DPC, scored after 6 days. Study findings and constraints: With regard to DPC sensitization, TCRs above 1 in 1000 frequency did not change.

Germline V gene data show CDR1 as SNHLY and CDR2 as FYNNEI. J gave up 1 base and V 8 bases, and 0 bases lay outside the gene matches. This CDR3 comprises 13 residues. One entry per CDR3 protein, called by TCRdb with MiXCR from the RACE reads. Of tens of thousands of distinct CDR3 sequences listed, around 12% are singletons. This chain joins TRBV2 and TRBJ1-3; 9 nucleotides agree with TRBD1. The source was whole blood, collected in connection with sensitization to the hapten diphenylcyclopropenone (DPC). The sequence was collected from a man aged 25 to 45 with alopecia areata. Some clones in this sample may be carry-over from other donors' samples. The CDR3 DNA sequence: TGTGCCAGCGGACAGGGGTCTGGAAACACCATATATTTT. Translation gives CASGQGSGNTIYF. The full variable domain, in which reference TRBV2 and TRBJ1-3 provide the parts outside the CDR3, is EPEVTQTPSHQVTQMGQEVILRCVPISNHLYFYWYRQILGQKVEFLVSFYNNEISEKSEIFDDQFSVERPDGSNFTLKIRSTKLEDSAMYFCASGQGSGNTIYFGEGSWLTVV.